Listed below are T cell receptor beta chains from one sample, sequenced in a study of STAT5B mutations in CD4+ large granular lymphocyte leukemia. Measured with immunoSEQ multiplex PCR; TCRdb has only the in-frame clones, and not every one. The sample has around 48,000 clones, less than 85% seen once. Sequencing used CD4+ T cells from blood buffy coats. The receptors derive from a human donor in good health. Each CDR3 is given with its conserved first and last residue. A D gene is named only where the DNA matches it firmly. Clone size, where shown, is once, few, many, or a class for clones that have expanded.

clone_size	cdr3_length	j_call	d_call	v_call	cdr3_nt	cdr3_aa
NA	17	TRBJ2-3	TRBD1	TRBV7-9	TGTGCCAGCAGCTCATCGGGACAGGGGAGGGCCATGCATACGCAGTATTTT	CASSSSGQGRAMHTQYF
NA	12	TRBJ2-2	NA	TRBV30	TGTGCCTGGAGTGTCTACACCGGGGAGCTGTTTTTT	CAWSVYTGELFF
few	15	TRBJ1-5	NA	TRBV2	TGTGCCAGCAGAGCAGGGTCGGATCTTTCCCGAGCCCAGCATTTT	CASRAGSDLSRAQHF
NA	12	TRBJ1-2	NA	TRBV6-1	TGTGCCAGCAGTGGTACCTTCTATGGCTACACCTTC	CASSGTFYGYTF
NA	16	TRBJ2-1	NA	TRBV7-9	TGTGCCAGCAGCTCTAGGGGAGGGGGCGTCGGCAATGAGCAGTTCTTC	CASSSRGGGVGNEQFF
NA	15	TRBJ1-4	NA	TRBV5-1	TGCGCCAGCAGCCGGGTCGGGGGGACTAATGAAAAACTGTTTTTT	CASSRVGGTNEKLFF
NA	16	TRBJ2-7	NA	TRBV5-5	TGTGCCAGCAGCTTGGCCCCCGCGCCCCCTACCTACGAGCAGTACTTC	CASSLAPAPPTYEQYF
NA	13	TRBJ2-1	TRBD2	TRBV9	TGTGCCAGCAGCGGACAAGCGGGGGTTGAGCAGTTCTTC	CASSGQAGVEQFF
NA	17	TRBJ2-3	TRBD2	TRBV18	TGTGCCAGCTCATCCCTTAGCGGGGGGCTTGGTTCAGATACGCAGTATTTT	CASSSLSGGLGSDTQYF
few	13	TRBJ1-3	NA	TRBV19	TGTGCCGTGGGGGGGTCCGGAGGAAACACCATATATTTT	CAVGGSGGNTIYF
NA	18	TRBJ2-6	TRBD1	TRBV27	TGTGCCAGCAGTCTTGGGGACAGGGGAATATCTGGGGCCAACGTCCTGACTTTC	CASSLGDRGISGANVLTF
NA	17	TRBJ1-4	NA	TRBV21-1	TGTGCCAGCAGCAACGGGCCCTTCGGGGGGACTAATGAAAAACTGTTTTTT	CASSNGPFGGTNEKLFF
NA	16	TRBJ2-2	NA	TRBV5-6	TGTGCCAGCAGCTTGGACAGAGTATTAAACACCGGGGAGCTGTTTTTT	CASSLDRVLNTGELFF
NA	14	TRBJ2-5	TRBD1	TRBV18	TGTGCCAGCTCACTATACAGGGGGCGAGAGACCCAGTACTTC	CASSLYRGRETQYF
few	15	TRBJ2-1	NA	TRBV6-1	TGTGCCAGCAGCGACCAAGGGGGGGCCTACAATGAGCAGTTCTTC	CASSDQGGAYNEQFF
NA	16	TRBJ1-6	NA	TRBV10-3	TGTGCCATCAGTGAGTCTGGGCAGGGTGGTCATTCACCCCTCCACTTT	CAISESGQGGHSPLHF
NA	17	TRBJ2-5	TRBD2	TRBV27	TGTGCCAGCAGTTCCTCTATAGCGGGTACCTTCCAAGAGACCCAGTACTTC	CASSSSIAGTFQETQYF
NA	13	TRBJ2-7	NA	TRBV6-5	TGTGCCAGCAGTTACTCGAACGCCTACGAGCAGTACTTC	CASSYSNAYEQYF
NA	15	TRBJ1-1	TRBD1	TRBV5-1	TGCGCCAGCAGCTTGTTAGGACAGGGAGGCACTGAAGCTTTCTTT	CASSLLGQGGTEAFF
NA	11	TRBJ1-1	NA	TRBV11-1	TGTGCCAGCAGCTTCGCGGCTGAAGCTTTCTTT	CASSFAAEAFF
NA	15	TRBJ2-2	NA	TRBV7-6	TGTGCCAGCTCCGAACAGGGAAACCTTTACGGGGAGCTGTTTTTT	CASSEQGNLYGELFF
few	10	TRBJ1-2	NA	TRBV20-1	TGCAGTGCTAGAAGCTATGGCTACACCTTC	CSARSYGYTF
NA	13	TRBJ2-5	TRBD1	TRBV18	TGTGCCAGCTCCCCGACAGGGTATGAGACCCAGTACTTC	CASSPTGYETQYF
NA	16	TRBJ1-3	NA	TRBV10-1	TGCGCCAGCACCTTGGACACCCTCGGCTCTGGAAACACCATATATTTT	CASTLDTLGSGNTIYF
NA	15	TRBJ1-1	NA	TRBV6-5	TGTGCCAGCAGTCCTATAGAGGGGATGAACACTGAAGCTTTCTTT	CASSPIEGMNTEAFF
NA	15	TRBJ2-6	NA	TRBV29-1	TGCAGCGCCCGGGACCCAGAATCTGGGGCCAACGTCCTGACTTTC	CSARDPESGANVLTF
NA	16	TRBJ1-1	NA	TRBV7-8	TGTGCCAGCAGCTTAGCGCTAGCAGGGGAAGGCGCTGAAGCTTTCTTT	CASSLALAGEGAEAFF
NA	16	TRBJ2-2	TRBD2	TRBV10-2	TGCGCCAGCAACCAGCGGGGGGCTTTCGATGCCGGGGAGCTGTTTTTT	CASNQRGAFDAGELFF
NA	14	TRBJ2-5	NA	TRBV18	TGTGCCAGCTCACCACCATTTCCCCAAGAGACCCAGTACTTC	CASSPPFPQETQYF
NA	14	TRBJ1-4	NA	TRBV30	TGTGCCTGGACCGCCGGGTCCGGGAATGAAAAACTGTTTTTT	CAWTAGSGNEKLFF